The source of this T cell receptor beta chain is a study of T-cell memory formation after mild COVID-19. One entry per CDR3 protein, called by TCRdb with MiXCR from the 5' RACE reads. In the table there are around 450,000 distinct CDR3 sequences, 15% to 20% of which are singletons. Overall study results and limits: There was a balanced CD4/CD8 profile in clones contracting day 15 to 85, and later expanders leaned CD4+.

As for this clonotype: Its antigen is not identified.

Looked up from germline, CDR1 is SGHRS and CDR2 is YFSETQ. Trimming cost V 3 bases and J 4 bases; bases outside gene matches: 14. The CDR3 loop spans 18 amino acids. V usage is TRBV5-1 and J usage is TRBJ2-2, with 8 nucleotides matching TRBD2. The clonotype originates from an adult woman who had mild COVID-19 (a few samples of this study predate the infection). Cell type and time point are not known. Source material: PBMCs or a T cell subset sorted from them (not recorded which). CDR3 residues: CASSSGGSGRGSTGELFF. The CDR3 DNA follows: TGCGCCAGCAGCTCCGGGGGAAGCGGGAGAGGAAGCACCGGGGAGCTGTTTTTT.